These 29 T cell receptor beta chains came from one sample sequenced in a study of blood T cell repertoires in COVID-19. The method was immunoSEQ multiplex PCR; TCRdb's version includes in-frame clones alone and lacks a portion of them. This sample has 110,000 to 150,000 clones, with about 80% found just once. Sequenced input: peripheral blood. These receptor sequences come from a woman of 80 years or more in a cohort sampled during active or convalescent COVID-19.

This chain links TRBV5-8 with TRBJ2-2, with D uncertain. Trimming left V 4 bases short and J 1 base short, with 20 bases between. CDR1 and CDR2 (germline): SGHTS, YDEGEE. This CDR3 contains 18 residues. The CDR3 DNA follows: TGTGCCAGCAGCCAAAACCTTTTGGGCAGGCAGAACACCGGGGAGCTGTTTTTT. Protein product: CASSQNLLGRQNTGELFF.

This chain uses TRBV9 with TRBJ1-2, with D maybe TRBD1 (6 bases). Trimming pared 2 bases from V and 5 bases from J, leaving 10 bases between. Germline values: CDR1 SGDLS, CDR2 YYNGEE. This CDR3 has 13 residues. CDR3 bases: TGTGCCAGCAGCGTCGGGACACCATATGGCTACACCTTC. Translated, it gives CASSVGTPYGYTF.

The chain couples TRBV19 to TRBJ1-6; no clear D. Germline V lookup: CDR1 LNHDA, CDR2 SQIVND (reference sequence). The ends were cut back, 5 bases at V and 6 bases at J, with 11 bases in the middle. CDR3 length equals 14 residues. The CDR3 sequence is CASSRGSGNSPLHF. CDR3 sequence (DNA): TGTGCCAGTAGTCGGGGATCCGGTAATTCACCCCTCCACTTT.

The chain carries TRBV4-3 and TRBJ1-2; no firm D call. V lost 0 bases to trimming and J lost 8 bases, with 10 bases between them. In germline, CDR1 is LGHNA, CDR2 YSLEER. The CDR3 is 13 amino acids. CDR3 nucleotides: TGCGCCAGCAGCCAAGATAGGCAGCGAGGCTACACCTTC. Translated: CASSQDRQRGYTF.

The chain is built from TRBV3-1 (or the pseudogene TRBV3-2) and TRBJ2-3, with TRBD2 identical over 10 bases. J lost 2 bases, V lost 1 base, and 6 bases had no gene match. The V gene's germline CDR1 is LGHDT and CDR2 YNNKEL (reference sequence). CDR3 size: 17 residues. The CDR3 DNA sequence: TGTGCCAGCAGCCAAGGCCCTAGCGGGGGACCCACAGATACGCAGTATTTT. Amino acids: CASSQGPSGGPTDTQYF.

J is TRBJ2-3 and V is TRBV5-6; 8 positions match TRBD1. The V segment lost 4 bases and the J segment 2 bases; nucleotides outside the gene matches: 18. This CDR3 is 19 amino acids long. In germline, CDR1 is SGHDT, CDR2 YYEEEE. The CDR3 DNA is TGTGCCAGCAGCCCACTCTCAGGGGGCAGGAAGCGGGTCACAGATACGCAGTATTTT. This translates into CASSPLSGGRKRVTDTQYF.

The CDR3 loop reads CASSYISGGPGTDTQYF. In DNA, the CDR3 is TGTGCCAGCAGTTATATTAGCGGGGGCCCGGGCACAGATACGCAGTATTTT. V and J are TRBV6-2 or TRBV6-3 and TRBJ2-3; 9 nucleotides agree with TRBD2. The germline CDR1 and CDR2 sequences are MNHEY and SVGEGT. The junction had 8 bases not matched to a gene; V was cut back by 3 bases and J by 1 base. The length of the CDR3 is 17 residues.

A word on this clone: Its ends do not fully match the called genes, so a read error is possible. The chain employs TRBV7-7 and TRBJ2-2; the D is unclear. From germline, CDR1 is SSHAT and CDR2 FNYEAQ (reference sequence). This CDR3 is built from 14 residues. CDR3 nucleotide sequence: TGTGCTAGCAGCCCATCGGGTGAGGCAGGGGAGCTGTTTTTT. It yields the protein CASSPSGEAGELFF.

The genes are TRBV5-6 and TRBJ2-3, with 9 bases fitting TRBD1. The V segment lost 1 base and the J segment 4 bases; nucleotides outside the gene matches: 4. This CDR3 region has 15 residues. CDR1 is SGHDT, CDR2 YYEEEE, per germline. In DNA form, the CDR3 reads TGTGCCAGCAGCTTGCTGGGACAGGGACCAGATACGCAGTATTTT. It yields the protein CASSLLGQGPDTQYF.

The chain couples TRBV6-6 to TRBJ1-6; 8 bases agree with TRBD1. Unmatched junction bases numbered 3, after V lost 4 bases and J lost 7 bases. This CDR3 spans 14 amino acids. CDR1 is MNHNY and CDR2 is SVGAGI in the germline V gene (reference sequence). The CDR3 nucleotides are TGTGCCAGCAGTTCGACAGGGGAGAATTCACCCCTCCACTTT. It encodes CASSSTGENSPLHF.

The V call is TRBV5-1, the J call TRBJ2-5, with D hard to call. V lost 0 bases and J 3 bases, leaving 6 bases between the germline ends. There are 13 residues in the CDR3. Germline assignment: CDR1 SGHRS and CDR2 YFSETQ. This CDR3 is CASSLGVKETQYF. CDR3 coding DNA: TGCGCCAGCAGCTTGGGTGTCAAAGAGACCCAGTACTTC.

Here the CDR3 reads CATSLDTNYGYTF. The CDR3 nucleotides are TGTGCCACCAGCCTGGACACTAACTATGGCTACACCTTC. The J gene is TRBJ1-2, the V gene TRBV24-1, with a tentative D call TRBD1 (5 bases). This CDR3 comprises 13 residues. Germline V gives CDR1 KGHDR, CDR2 SFDVKD. V was shortened by 7 bases and J by 0 bases, with 8 bases between the two germline ends.

The rearrangement uses TRBV30 and TRBJ1-5; the match to TRBD1 covers 9 bases. This CDR3 comprises 17 residues. Germline values: CDR1 GTSNPN, CDR2 SVGIG (reference sequence). V dropped 5 bases and J dropped 6; count of bases not matched to a gene: 17. The chain's CDR3 is CAWGVTVGTGRVQPQHF. CDR3 bases: TGTGCCTGGGGGGTGACTGTAGGGACAGGGAGGGTTCAGCCCCAGCATTTT.

The V gene is TRBV6-5, the J gene TRBJ1-2; D gene ambiguous. CDR1 and CDR2 (germline): MNHEY, SVGAGI. The CDR3 consists of 15 residues. V lost 5 bases and J lost 0, with 13 bases in between. In nucleotides, the CDR3 is TGTGCCAGCAGTACCCTGGCACTAGCTAACTATGGCTACACCTTC. Encoded protein: CASSTLALANYGYTF.

The chain carries TRBV5-1 and TRBJ2-3; 8 nucleotides align to TRBD2. There are 15 residues in the CDR3. The germline gives CDR1 SGHRS, CDR2 YFSETQ. V dropped 4 bases and J dropped 1; count of bases not matched to a gene: 5. CDR3 residues: CASSPSGGRTDTQYF. As DNA, the CDR3 is TGCGCCAGCAGCCCAAGCGGGGGACGCACAGATACGCAGTATTTT. The entire variable domain, with the rest obtained from reference TRBV5-1 and TRBJ2-3, is as follows: KAGVTQTPRYLIKTRGQQVTLSCSPISGHRSVSWYQQTPGQGLQFLFEYFSETQRNKGNFPGRFSGRQFSNSRSEMNVSTLELGDSALYLCASSPSGGRTDTQYFGPGTRLTVL.

This chain uses TRBV28 with TRBJ1-4; D call uncertain. Trimming cost V 2 bases and J 9 bases, with 7 bases left between them. CDR1 is MDHEN, CDR2 SYDVKM, per germline. The CDR3 loop spans 12 amino acids. Here the CDR3 DNA reads TGTGCCAGCAGTTTAAACAGCCAAAAACTGTTTTTT. This sequence encodes CASSLNSQKLFF.

The chain combines TRBV28 with TRBJ1-2; D not resolved. Germline values: CDR1 MDHEN, CDR2 SYDVKM. The V gene lost 4 bases and the J gene lost 4 bases, with 10 bases spanning the gap. The CDR3 loop spans 13 amino acids. The CDR3 spells CASSSVSLYGYTF. The CDR3 DNA reads TGTGCCAGCAGTTCTGTCTCCCTCTATGGCTACACCTTC.

The chain uses TRBV4-3 and TRBJ2-3; the D gene is possibly TRBD2 (5 bases). This CDR3 has 16 residues. Germline values: CDR1 LGHNA, CDR2 YSLEER. Trimming stripped 0 bases from V and 5 bases from J, with 15 bases between. The CDR3 nucleotides are TGCGCCAGCAGCCAAGATTTTGGTCTAGCTAAAGATACGCAGTATTTT. Translated: CASSQDFGLAKDTQYF.

V usage is TRBV6-5 and J usage is TRBJ1-1; perhaps TRBD1 as D (5 bases). This CDR3 has 14 amino acids. Germline lookup yields CDR1 MNHEY and CDR2 SVGAGI. Deletions cut 6 bases from V and 6 bases from J, with 17 bases between. The CDR3: CASSIDTLGAEAFF. CDR3 bases: TGTGCCAGCAGCATAGACACCTTAGGGGCTGAAGCTTTCTTT.

This clone appeared a few times. This chain links TRBV27 with TRBJ2-2; D is perhaps TRBD1 (6 bases). V was shortened by 5 bases and J by 0 bases, with 13 bases between the two germline ends. This CDR3 is 16 amino acids long. From germline, CDR1 is MNHEY and CDR2 SMNVEV (reference sequence). CDR3 in DNA: TGTGCCAGCAGTCACCCGGGACACACGAACACCGGGGAGCTGTTTTTT. Encoded protein: CASSHPGHTNTGELFF.

The chain couples TRBV27 to TRBJ2-1; possibly TRBD2 for D (5 bases). CDR3 length: 16 amino acids. Germline CDR1 is MNHEY and CDR2 is SMNVEV (reference sequence). The V end lost 8 bases, the J end lost 2 bases, and 19 bases lay between the germline ends. The CDR3 sequence: CASRQGRAGPYNEQFF. The CDR3 nucleotides read TGTGCCAGCCGCCAAGGGCGGGCGGGTCCCTACAATGAGCAGTTCTTC.

The J gene is TRBJ2-6, the V gene TRBV7-3, with TRBD1 matching 7 bases. After removal of 2 bases from V and 4 bases from J, the junction contained 5 bases not matched to a gene. CDR3 length equals 16 residues. Germline CDR1 is SGHTA and CDR2 is FQGTGA. The DNA for the CDR3 is TGTGCCAGCAGCTTATACAGGGGATCAGGGGCCAACGTCCTGACTTTC. It translates to CASSLYRGSGANVLTF.

V usage is TRBV14 and J usage is TRBJ1-2, with a possible D match to TRBD1 (6 bases). The CDR3 is made up of 13 amino acids. Germline loops: CDR1 SGHDN, CDR2 FVKESK. The V end was cut by 4 bases, the J end by 3 bases, with 9 bases between. The chain's CDR3 is CASSLDSYYGYTF. The CDR3 nucleotides read TGTGCCAGCAGCCTGGACAGCTACTATGGCTACACCTTC.

This chain joins TRBV3-1 (or the pseudogene TRBV3-2) and TRBJ1-1; no firm D call. The germline V gene has CDR1 LGHDT and CDR2 YNNKEL (reference sequence). The V gene lost 8 bases and the J gene lost 1 base, with 11 bases spanning the gap. This CDR3 comprises 13 residues. CDR3 sequence: CASLRGGNTEAFF. The DNA of the CDR3 is TGTGCCAGCTTGCGGGGAGGGAACACTGAAGCTTTCTTT.

The rearrangement links TRBV28 to TRBJ1-2; D uncertain. CDR3 length equals 14 residues. Per germline, CDR1 MDHEN and CDR2 SYDVKM. The V end lost 2 bases, the J end lost 4 bases, and 11 bases lay between the germline ends. CDR3 amino acids: CASSLGGFLYGYTF. DNA for the CDR3: TGTGCCAGCAGTTTAGGCGGTTTTCTCTATGGCTACACCTTC.

The chain combines TRBV5-1 with TRBJ2-1, with TRBD2 as a possible D gene (5 bases). This CDR3 is built from 13 residues. Trimming removed 0 bases at V and 10 bases at J, with 11 bases between. The germline V gene has CDR1 SGHRS and CDR2 YFSETQ. Here the CDR3 reads CASSLGGSREQFF. The CDR3 DNA reads TGCGCCAGCAGCTTGGGCGGGTCTCGGGAGCAGTTCTTC.

The V call is TRBV7-2, the J call TRBJ2-7; the match to TRBD1 covers 9 bases. The CDR3 spans 14 residues. V lost 5 bases and J lost 0; bases outside the gene matches: 2. Germline assignment: CDR1 SGHTA and CDR2 FQGNSA. Here the CDR3 reads CASSPQGASYEQYV. CDR3 bases: TGTGCCAGCAGCCCACAGGGGGCCTCCTACGAGCAGTACGTC.

This clone was seen only once. The chain joins TRBV11-1 to TRBJ1-2; 7 bases are a match to TRBD1. The CDR3 spans 15 residues. The V and J ends lost 2 bases and 2 bases, in that order; junction bases with no gene match: 5. The germline V gene has CDR1 SGHAT and CDR2 FQDESV (reference sequence). CDR3 sequence (DNA): TGTGCCAGCAGCTTATCTTGGGGACAGAACTATGGCTACACCTTC. The encoded protein is CASSLSWGQNYGYTF.

V is TRBV5-4 and J is TRBJ1-2; D remains unclear. Between the trimmed V and J ends, which lost 5 bases and 4 bases, there was a span of 12 bases. There are 13 residues in the CDR3. The germline gives CDR1 SGHNT, CDR2 YYREEE (reference sequence). The CDR3 nucleotides read TGTGCCAGCAGTTCTACTGGCGGCTATGGCTACACCTTC. Amino acids: CASSSTGGYGYTF.